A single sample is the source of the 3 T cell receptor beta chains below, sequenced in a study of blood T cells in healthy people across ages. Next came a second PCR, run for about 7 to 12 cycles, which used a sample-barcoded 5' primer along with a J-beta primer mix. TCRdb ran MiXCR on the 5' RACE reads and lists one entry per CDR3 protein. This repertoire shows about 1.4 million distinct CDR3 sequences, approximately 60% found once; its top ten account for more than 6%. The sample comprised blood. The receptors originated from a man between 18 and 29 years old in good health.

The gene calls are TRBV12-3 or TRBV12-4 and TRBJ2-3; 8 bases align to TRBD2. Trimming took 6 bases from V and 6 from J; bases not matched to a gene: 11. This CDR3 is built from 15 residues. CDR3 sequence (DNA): TGTGCCAGCAGGAAACTAGCGGCCCAAGGGGATACGCAGTATTTT. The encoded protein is CASRKLAAQGDTQYF.

CDR3 loop: CSARSNSDPYQETQYF. The CDR3 coding sequence is TGCAGTGCTAGGTCCAATTCGGACCCCTATCAGGAGACCCAGTACTTC. The chain is built from TRBV20-1 and TRBJ2-5; D unresolved. V was cut by 3 bases and J by 5 bases, with 22 bases left in between. Germline CDR1 and CDR2: DFQATT and SNEGSKA (reference sequence). CDR3 size: 16 residues.

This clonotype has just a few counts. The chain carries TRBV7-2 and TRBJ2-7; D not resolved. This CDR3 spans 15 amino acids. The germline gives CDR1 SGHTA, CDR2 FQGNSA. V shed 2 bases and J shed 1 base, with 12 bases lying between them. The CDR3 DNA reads TGTGCCAGCAGCTTATTAGGCCTCACTTCCTACGAGCAGTACTTC. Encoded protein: CASSLLGLTSYEQYF.